These 32 T cell receptor beta chains originate from one sample sequenced in a study of CD8+ T cells in alopecia areata. Treatment of the sample: oral pan-JAK inhibitor, 5-10 mg twice daily. cDNA serving as the sequencing template came from extracted, reverse transcribed RNA. The assay was immunoSEQ multiplex PCR, and TCRdb's table has in-frame clones only and misses some. The table includes approximately 90,000 clones, about three quarters detected once. This sample comprised CD8+ T cells sorted from blood, obtained between weeks 44 and 45, from a patient treated with tofacitinib. These receptors all stem from a human donor with alopecia areata.

This sequence joins TRBV4-3 and TRBJ1-5; D is uncertain. Germline V lookup: CDR1 LGHNA, CDR2 YSLEER. Trimming shortened V by 2 bases and J by 5 bases, and 19 bases separated the two germline ends. The CDR3 contains 17 residues. The CDR3 region has the DNA TGCGCCAGCAGCCAACTCTACGACGGGCTGAAGGATCAGCCCCAGCATTTT. Translating it yields CASSQLYDGLKDQPQHF.

This chain joins TRBV13 and TRBJ2-2, with 10 positions matching TRBD1. This CDR3 is built from 16 residues. Germline V gene sequence: CDR1 PRHDT, CDR2 FYEKMQ (reference sequence). V shed 4 bases, J shed 6 bases, and the junction held 8 bases outside the gene matches. CDR3 in DNA: TGTGCCAGCAGCTCCGTCGGGACAGGGGTATCCGGGGAGCTGTTTTTT. It is translated as CASSSVGTGVSGELFF.

This sequence joins TRBV14 and TRBJ1-1; D might be TRBD1 (5 bases). V was clipped by 3 bases and J by 2 bases, with 7 bases between them. Germline lookup yields CDR1 SGHDN and CDR2 FVKESK. The CDR3 length is 13 residues. The CDR3 DNA follows: TGTGCCAGCAGCCATGGGGGAAACACTGAAGCTTTCTTT. It yields the protein CASSHGGNTEAFF.

The CDR3 reads CASSVGQGAYEQYF. CDR3 in DNA: TGTGCCAGCAGTGTTGGGCAGGGCGCCTACGAGCAGTACTTC. The J gene is TRBJ2-7, the V gene TRBV6-4; maybe TRBD1 (5 bases). This CDR3 has 14 amino acids. The germline gives CDR1 MRHNA, CDR2 SNTAGT. Trimming stripped 4 bases from V and 2 bases from J, with 12 bases between.

The gene calls are TRBV2 and TRBJ1-2, with D perhaps TRBD1 (5 bases). The CDR3 extends over 15 amino acids. Trimming stripped 4 bases from V and 8 bases from J, with 20 bases between. Germline loops: CDR1 SNHLY, CDR2 FYNNEI. The CDR3 here is CASSAHKGGRGGYTF. In nucleotides, the CDR3 is TGTGCCAGCAGTGCCCACAAAGGTGGGAGGGGCGGCTACACCTTC.

The CDR3 loop is CASGRGGTSYEQYF. The CDR3 DNA is TGTGCTAGTGGACGAGGCGGAACATCCTACGAGCAGTACTTC. The gene calls are TRBV12-5 and TRBJ2-7, with D unclear. In germline, CDR1 is LGHNT, CDR2 FRNRAP. The CDR3 totals 14 residues. Trimming shortened V by 6 bases and J by 1 base, and 13 bases separated the two germline ends.

CDR3 sequence: CASSLNTIYYGYTF. Here the CDR3 DNA reads TGCGCCAGCAGCTTGAACACGATATACTATGGCTACACCTTC. The rearrangement uses TRBV5-1 and TRBJ1-2; no firm D call. The V end was cut by 1 base, the J end by 3 bases, with 10 bases between. From germline, CDR1 is SGHRS and CDR2 YFSETQ. CDR3 length: 14 residues.

V and J are TRBV19 and TRBJ2-1, with D maybe TRBD2 (6 bases). CDR1 and CDR2 (germline): LNHDA, SQIVND (reference sequence). With 3 bases removed from V and 5 bases from J, the gap between germline ends came to 14 bases. There are 15 residues in the CDR3. For the CDR3, the DNA is TGTGCCAGTAGTATCCAGGATAGACTAGACAATGAGCAGTTCTTC. This sequence encodes CASSIQDRLDNEQFF.

The rearrangement joins TRBV5-4 to TRBJ2-1; D is possibly TRBD2 (6 bases). This CDR3 contains 15 residues. Trimming took off 1 base at V and 6 bases at J, with 14 bases between the two ends. Germline CDR1 SGHNT, CDR2 YYREEE (reference sequence). The CDR3 DNA is TGTGCCAGCAGCTTGACCCGGGACTTTGGCAATGAGCAGTTCTTC. Translation gives CASSLTRDFGNEQFF. The full variable domain, with the rest looked up from reference TRBV5-4 and TRBJ2-1, is ETGVTQSPTHLIKTRGQQVTLRCSSQSGHNTVSWYQQALGQGPQFIFQYYREEENGRGNFPPRFSGLQFPNYSSELNVNALELDDSALYLCASSLTRDFGNEQFFGPGTRLTVL.

The rearrangement links TRBV7-8 to TRBJ2-7; D unresolved. Between the trimmed V and J ends, which lost 3 bases and 0 bases, there was a span of 12 bases. Germline CDR1 is SGHVS and CDR2 is FQNEAQ. The CDR3 sequence is 15 residues long. CDR3: CASSFVGPSSYEQYF. Here the CDR3 DNA reads TGTGCCAGCAGCTTTGTAGGGCCCAGCTCCTACGAGCAGTACTTC.

This clone was picked up a small number of times. The genes are TRBV27 and TRBJ2-1; D is ambiguous. Germline V lookup: CDR1 MNHEY, CDR2 SMNVEV (reference sequence). Deletions cut 2 bases from V and 3 bases from J, with 14 bases between. This CDR3 spans 16 amino acids. The CDR3 DNA sequence: TGTGCCAGCAGTTTAATAGGGTCAGGAGACTACAATGAGCAGTTCTTC. Translating gives CASSLIGSGDYNEQFF.

This clone turned up a few times. The chain employs TRBV19 and TRBJ1-1, with D unresolved. V was cut by 7 bases and J by 1 base, with 13 bases left in between. The CDR3 runs to 14 residues. CDR1 and CDR2 from the germline V gene are LNHDA and SQIVND (reference sequence). The CDR3 sequence is CASTPRLGNTEAFF. CDR3 nucleotides: TGTGCCAGTACCCCTCGGCTGGGGAACACTGAAGCTTTCTTT.

The V gene is TRBV10-3, the J gene TRBJ2-7; D gene uncertain. Germline V CDR1 and CDR2: ENHRY, SYGVKD. V gave up 4 bases and J gave up 3 bases, with 16 bases separating them. This CDR3 contains 15 residues. CDR3 nucleotides: TGTGCCATCAGTGTCGGCCACGTAGGCAACTACGAGCAGTACTTC. This sequence encodes CAISVGHVGNYEQYF.

The gene calls are TRBV28 and TRBJ2-7, with TRBD1 identical over 9 bases. The CDR3 covers 15 residues. Germline assignment: CDR1 MDHEN and CDR2 SYDVKM. V was clipped by 5 bases and J by 1 base; unmatched bases: 6. The CDR3 DNA reads as TGTGCCAGCAGTAAAACAGGGGGCCTTTCCTACGAGCAGTACTTC. Translation gives CASSKTGGLSYEQYF.

The V gene is TRBV20-1, the J gene TRBJ1-1; unclear D gene. CDR3 length equals 11 residues. With 6 bases removed from V and 10 bases from J, the gap between germline ends came to 15 bases. The V gene's germline CDR1 is DFQATT and CDR2 SNEGSKA (reference sequence). The DNA of the CDR3 is TGCAGTGCCGACGTGCTGCTAGGAGCTTTCTTT. It specifies CSADVLLGAFF.

The J gene is TRBJ2-2, the V gene TRBV29-1; no firm D call. The V and J ends lost 2 bases and 4 bases respectively, with 8 bases between them. Per germline, CDR1 SQVTM and CDR2 ANQGSEA. CDR3 length: 13 residues. For the CDR3, the DNA is TGCAGCGTTGAAAGGAAGGCCACCGGGGAGCTGTTTTTT. Translating it yields CSVERKATGELFF.

The V gene is TRBV4-3, the J gene TRBJ2-7; TRBD1 agrees at 7 bases. V was clipped by 0 bases and J by 2 bases; unmatched bases: 7. The CDR3 is made up of 16 amino acids. The germline gives CDR1 LGHNA, CDR2 YSLEER. CDR3 in amino acids: CASSQDTGTATYEQYF. DNA for the CDR3: TGCGCCAGCAGCCAAGATACCGGGACAGCAACCTACGAGCAGTACTTC.

The chain's CDR3 is CASSQVPGLTEAFF. The CDR3 nucleotides read TGTGCCAGCAGCCAAGTACCGGGGCTGACTGAAGCTTTCTTT. V is TRBV14 and J is TRBJ1-1, with D possibly matching TRBD1 (5 bases). This CDR3 region has 14 residues. The germline CDR1 and CDR2 sequences are SGHDN and FVKESK. Trimming pared 1 base from V and 5 bases from J, leaving 11 bases between.

The chain recombines TRBV5-6 with TRBJ2-7; no definite D call. Germline V gene lookup returns CDR1 SGHDT and CDR2 YYEEEE. The CDR3 totals 14 residues. V gave up 3 bases and J gave up 5 bases, with 15 bases separating them. Here the CDR3 DNA reads TGTGCCAGCAGCTCCGTACTTAGACACCACGAGCAGTACTTC. Protein product: CASSSVLRHHEQYF.

The chain is built from TRBV27 and TRBJ1-1; weak D call: TRBD1 (5 bases). Germline V CDR1 and CDR2: MNHEY, SMNVEV (reference sequence). The CDR3 consists of 13 residues. Trimming removed 3 bases at V and 1 base at J, with 6 bases between. CDR3 sequence (DNA): TGTGCCAGCAGTTTCGGGGGGAACACTGAAGCTTTCTTT. Its protein product is CASSFGGNTEAFF.

The table lists this clone with many counts. The chain links TRBV19 to TRBJ1-1; possible D gene TRBD1, 6 bases. In germline, CDR1 is LNHDA, CDR2 SQIVND (reference sequence). This CDR3 contains 13 residues. The V end was cut by 5 bases, the J end by 6 bases, with 13 bases between. The CDR3 DNA sequence: TGTGCCAGTAGTGACCCCTGGGGGCCTGAAGCTTTCTTT. It is translated as CASSDPWGPEAFF.

The chain links TRBV9 to TRBJ2-7; the D gene is possibly TRBD1 (5 bases). With 0 bases removed from V and 2 bases from J, the gap between germline ends came to 9 bases. The CDR3 runs to 14 residues. Germline V CDR1 and CDR2: SGDLS, YYNGEE. CDR3 sequence (DNA): TGTGCCAGCAGCGTAGGTGACAGCGCCTACGAGCAGTACTTC. Amino acid sequence: CASSVGDSAYEQYF.

This clone has a handful of counts. The V and J genes are TRBV19 and TRBJ2-3, with D possibly being TRBD1 or TRBD2 (5 bases each). Trimming removed 5 bases at V and 2 bases at J, with 17 bases between. Per germline, CDR1 LNHDA and CDR2 SQIVND (reference sequence). This CDR3 is built from 16 residues. CDR3 sequence reads: CASSLTGTGNTDTQYF. The CDR3 DNA reads as TGTGCCAGTAGTTTGACCGGGACGGGGAACACAGATACGCAGTATTTT.

The count of this clone is one. The chain carries TRBV2 and TRBJ2-3; TRBD2 agrees at 13 bases. V was pared by 4 bases and J by 0 bases, with 1 base of the junction left unmatched. CDR1 and CDR2 (germline): SNHLY, FYNNEI. The CDR3 is 16 residues long. The CDR3 protein is CASSGGLAGSTDTQYF. The CDR3 DNA sequence: TGTGCCAGCAGTGGGGGACTAGCGGGGAGCACAGATACGCAGTATTTT.

Only a few counts were recorded for this clone. This chain uses TRBV7-9 with TRBJ2-1; D ambiguous. The V gene lost 1 base and the J gene lost 10 bases, with 11 bases spanning the gap. The CDR3 consists of 13 residues. Germline V lookup: CDR1 SEHNR, CDR2 FQNEAQ (reference sequence). CDR3: CASSLGQVQEQFF. The CDR3 region has the DNA TGTGCCAGCAGCTTAGGCCAGGTTCAAGAGCAGTTCTTC.

The chain recombines TRBV29-1 with TRBJ1-2; D is undetermined. Trimming removed 6 bases from V and 1 base from J, with 12 bases in between. Germline values: CDR1 SQVTM, CDR2 ANQGSEA. The CDR3 has 13 amino acids. The CDR3 loop reads CSVAGGSNYGYTF. CDR3 sequence (DNA): TGCAGCGTCGCCGGAGGTAGTAACTATGGCTACACCTTC. The full variable domain, rest sourced from reference TRBV29-1 and TRBJ1-2, is SAVISQKPSRDICQRGTSLTIQCQVDSQVTMMFWYRQQPGQSLTLIATANQGSEATYESGFVIDKFPISRPNLTFSTLTVSNMSPEDSSIYLCSVAGGSNYGYTFGSGTRLTVV.

This rearrangement joins TRBV7-2 to TRBJ2-7, with D tentatively TRBD1 (6 bases). Germline values: CDR1 SGHTA, CDR2 FQGNSA. Trimming shortened V by 5 bases and J by 7 bases, and 9 bases separated the two germline ends. The CDR3 is made up of 11 amino acids. As DNA, the CDR3 is TGTGCCAGCAGCCCGGACAGAGAGCAGTACTTC. Translated: CASSPDREQYF. Complete variable domain (other parts from reference TRBV7-2 and TRBJ2-7): GAGVSQSPSNKVTEKGKDVELRCDPISGHTALYWYRQSLGQGLEFLIYFQGNSAPDKSGLPSDRFSAERTGGSVSTLTIQRTQQEDSAVYLCASSPDREQYFGPGTRLTVT.

The genes are TRBV7-2 and TRBJ2-5, with 8 bases identical to TRBD2. Unmatched junction bases numbered 13, after V lost 5 bases and J lost 5 bases. Germline V gene lookup returns CDR1 SGHTA and CDR2 FQGNSA. CDR3 length: 16 residues. In DNA form, the CDR3 reads TGTGCCAGCAGCATACTCCAGAGCGGGGGTGGGGAGACCCAGTACTTC. It yields the protein CASSILQSGGGETQYF. The complete variable domain, with remaining parts taken from reference TRBV7-2 and TRBJ2-5, reads GAGVSQSPSNKVTEKGKDVELRCDPISGHTALYWYRQSLGQGLEFLIYFQGNSAPDKSGLPSDRFSAERTGGSVSTLTIQRTQQEDSAVYLCASSILQSGGGETQYFGPGTRLLVL.

This clone has only a few counts. This sequence joins TRBV25-1 and TRBJ2-1; 8 bases map to TRBD1. This CDR3 has 14 residues. Germline values: CDR1 MGHDK, CDR2 SYGVNS. J gave up 7 bases and V 3 bases, and 5 bases lay outside the gene matches. The CDR3 sequence is CASSDMTGANEQFF. CDR3 DNA: TGTGCCAGCAGTGACATGACAGGGGCTAATGAGCAGTTCTTC.

J is TRBJ2-5 and V is TRBV2, with D possibly matching TRBD1 (6 bases). Germline CDR1 is SNHLY and CDR2 is FYNNEI. The V end lost 3 bases, the J end lost 0 bases, and 11 bases lay between the germline ends. This CDR3 has 15 amino acids. The CDR3: CASSDFGGYQETQYF. CDR3 DNA: TGTGCCAGCAGTGACTTTGGGGGCTACCAAGAGACCCAGTACTTC.

CDR3 sequence: CASGGGEQFF. CDR3 nucleotide sequence: TGTGCCAGCGGGGGGGGTGAGCAGTTCTTC. V is TRBV11-2 and J is TRBJ2-1; 7 bases match TRBD2. After removal of 8 bases from V and 9 bases from J, the junction contained 1 base not matched to a gene. The length of the CDR3 is 10 residues. Germline CDR1 is SGHAT and CDR2 is FQNNGV.

CDR3 DNA sequence: TGTGCCAGCAGAGAGATCACTGGGGGCGGGAATGGCTACACCTTC. Translation gives CASREITGGGNGYTF. The gene calls are TRBV6-5 and TRBJ1-2; D might be TRBD1 (6 bases). The CDR3 runs to 15 residues. Germline loops: CDR1 MNHEY, CDR2 SVGAGI. V was shortened by 6 bases and J by 6 bases, with 20 bases between the two germline ends.